One sample yielded the 22 T cell receptor beta chains listed below, sequenced in a study of T cell repertoires in cytomegalovirus infection. From the reads, TCRdb called clonotypes with MiXCR, one entry per CDR3 protein. The table includes roughly 340,000 distinct CDR3 sequences, approximately 32% detected once. For these TCRs, the target antigens are not known. The source was cultured PBMCs, collected from culture after CMV antigen stimulation. The origin of the receptors is a human donor in good health (CMV status not recorded). Some clones in this sample may be carry-over from other donors' samples.

This sequence joins TRBV6-6 and TRBJ2-7, with D perhaps TRBD2 (5 bases). The V gene's germline CDR1 is MNHNY and CDR2 SVGAGI (reference sequence). V lost 2 bases, J lost 1 base, and 9 bases lay in between. CDR3 size: 14 residues. As DNA, the CDR3 is TGTGCCAGCAGTTACCAACGCGGGTCCTACGAGCAGTACTTC. Translation gives CASSYQRGSYEQYF.

This clonotype appeared many times. Here the CDR3 DNA reads TGTGCCAGCAGCCCGGACAGGGGGCCTTCACCCCTCCACTTT. Translated, it gives CASSPDRGPSPLHF. This sequence joins TRBV7-2 and TRBJ1-6; 11 positions match TRBD1. The V gene's germline CDR1 is SGHTA and CDR2 FQGNSA. The CDR3 length is 14 residues. Trimming removed 5 bases from V and 9 bases from J; junction bases left unmatched: 3.

This clonotype was picked up many times. The chain combines TRBV7-3 with TRBJ1-6; 7 bases are shared with TRBD1. The germline gives CDR1 SGHTA, CDR2 FQGTGA. CDR3 length equals 17 residues. J was trimmed by 7 bases and V by 0 bases; bases with no gene match: 9. The CDR3 loop reads CASSLTEGRGDNSPLHF. CDR3 nucleotides: TGTGCCAGCAGCTTAACGGAGGGCAGGGGGGACAATTCACCCCTCCACTTT. Using reference TRBV7-3 and TRBJ1-6 for the parts outside the CDR3, the full variable domain is GAGVSQTPSNKVTEKGKYVELRCDPISGHTALYWYRQSLGQGPEFLIYFQGTGAADDSGLPNDRFFAVRPEGSVSTLKIQRTERGDSAVYLCASSLTEGRGDNSPLHFGNGTRLTVT.

This clonotype occurred a few times. This chain uses TRBV7-3 with TRBJ2-7, with 10 bases identical to TRBD2. The germline V gene has CDR1 SGHTA and CDR2 FQGTGA. This CDR3 region has 19 residues. Unmatched junction bases numbered 14, after V lost 1 base and J lost 2 bases. The chain's CDR3 is CASSLKAVSSGSLAYEQYF. As DNA, the CDR3 is TGTGCCAGCAGCTTAAAGGCGGTATCTAGCGGGAGTCTGGCCTACGAGCAGTACTTC.

This clonotype was observed a few times. In DNA form, the CDR3 reads TGTGCCAGCAGCCTGGTAGCGGGAGCCCTCTACGAGCAGTACTTC. Translating it yields CASSLVAGALYEQYF. The chain joins TRBV6-1 to TRBJ2-7, with 9 bases aligning to TRBD2. Germline V gene lookup returns CDR1 MNHNS and CDR2 SASEGT. The junction had 9 bases not matched to a gene; V was cut back by 6 bases and J by 3 bases. The CDR3 has 15 amino acids.

The V gene is TRBV7-2, the J gene TRBJ2-7; D is unclear. Germline loops: CDR1 SGHTA, CDR2 FQGNSA. The CDR3 length is 12 residues. V gave up 1 base and J gave up 3 bases, with 4 bases separating them. The CDR3: CASSLDHYEQYF. The CDR3 DNA reads TGTGCCAGCAGCTTAGATCACTACGAGCAGTACTTC.

This clonotype was picked up a small number of times. The V gene is TRBV6-2 or TRBV6-3, the J gene TRBJ1-1; D is unclear. CDR3 length equals 13 residues. Germline CDR1 reads MNHEY; CDR2 reads SVGEGT. V gave up 11 bases and J gave up 4 bases, with 17 bases separating them. This chain's CDR3 is CAHGRGVGTEAFF. The CDR3 coding sequence is TGTGCCCATGGCCGCGGGGTTGGCACTGAAGCTTTCTTT.

The count of this clonotype is one. This chain connects TRBV19 to TRBJ1-2, with D maybe TRBD1 (5 bases). Germline-derived CDR1 and CDR2 are LNHDA and SQIVND (reference sequence). Trimming shortened V by 5 bases and J by 2 bases, and 15 bases separated the two germline ends. The CDR3 runs 15 residues. The DNA for the CDR3 is TGTGCCAGTAGTCACCAACAGGCCCTCAACTATGGCTACACCTTC. Residues: CASSHQQALNYGYTF.

This clonotype was observed a handful of times. The chain joins TRBV12-3 or TRBV12-4 to TRBJ1-2; no reliable D call. There are 13 residues in the CDR3. The germline V and J ends were trimmed by 0 bases and 4 bases, with 6 bases remaining between them. The CDR3 region is CASSLAAGYGYTF. In DNA form, the CDR3 reads TGTGCCAGCAGTTTAGCGGCTGGCTATGGCTACACCTTC.

The chain carries TRBV6-6 and TRBJ1-1; D unclear. The germline V and J ends were trimmed by 0 bases and 3 bases, with 8 bases remaining between them. CDR3 length equals 14 residues. Germline V gene lookup returns CDR1 MNHNY and CDR2 SVGAGI (reference sequence). CDR3 residues: CASSYSGSDTEAFF. DNA for the CDR3: TGTGCCAGCAGTTACTCGGGCAGCGACACTGAAGCTTTCTTT.

The chain carries TRBV7-2 and TRBJ2-3; 8 bases align to TRBD2. Germline V CDR1 and CDR2: SGHTA, FQGNSA. The CDR3 has 15 residues. The J segment lost 2 bases and the V segment lost 2 bases, leaving 3 bases of the junction unmatched. CDR3 nucleotide sequence: TGTGCCAGCAGCTTACTAGCGGGCACCACAGATACGCAGTATTTT. Translating it yields CASSLLAGTTDTQYF.

This clonotype has more than one count but fewer than ten. CDR3: CASSLMGTGELFF. The CDR3 DNA reads TGTGCCAGCAGCTTGATGGGCACCGGGGAGCTGTTTTTT. The chain has TRBV7-3 and TRBJ2-2; D not certain. CDR1 and CDR2 from the germline V gene are SGHTA and FQGTGA. V gave up 3 bases and J gave up 4 bases, with 6 bases separating them. This CDR3 region has 13 residues.

V and J are TRBV27 and TRBJ2-1; 9 nucleotides line up with TRBD1. V lost 7 bases and J lost 3; bases outside the gene matches: 4. This CDR3 region has 14 residues. Germline V gives CDR1 MNHEY, CDR2 SMNVEV (reference sequence). The CDR3 DNA follows: TGTGCCAGCACCGCGACAGGGGGCTACAATGAGCAGTTCTTC. This sequence encodes CASTATGGYNEQFF.

DNA for the CDR3: TGTGCCAGCAGCTCAACAGGGGGCCCTTACAATGAGCAGTTCTTC. Translated: CASSSTGGPYNEQFF. J is TRBJ2-1 and V is TRBV7-9; 9 bases are a match to TRBD1. Germline-derived CDR1 and CDR2 are SEHNR and FQNEAQ (reference sequence). The CDR3 consists of 15 residues. The J segment lost 4 bases and the V segment lost 4 bases, leaving 5 bases of the junction unmatched.

A few counts support this clonotype. The J gene is TRBJ1-2, the V gene TRBV6-1; no clear D. Deletions cut 8 bases from V and 4 bases from J, with 8 bases between. The CDR3 sequence is 11 residues long. Germline CDR1 is MNHNS and CDR2 is SASEGT. The CDR3 here is CASGFPYGYTF. The CDR3 DNA reads as TGTGCCAGCGGCTTCCCCTATGGCTACACCTTC.

This clonotype was observed a few times. This chain joins TRBV7-9 and TRBJ1-6, with D possibly matching TRBD1 (6 bases). The germline V gene has CDR1 SEHNR and CDR2 FQNEAQ (reference sequence). CDR3 size: 16 residues. The V and J ends lost 2 bases and 4 bases respectively, with 12 bases between them. For the CDR3, the DNA is TGTGCCAGCAGCTTATACACAGGGCGTTATAATTCACCCCTCCACTTT. This translates into CASSLYTGRYNSPLHF.

This clonotype was counted a few times. The gene calls are TRBV10-3 and TRBJ2-4; 10 bases align to TRBD1. Trimming at V came to 4 bases and at J to 5 bases, leaving 2 bases not matched to a gene. The CDR3 loop spans 14 amino acids. CDR1 ENHRY and CDR2 SYGVKD come from the germline V gene. The CDR3 protein is CAISGQGAQNIQYF. The CDR3 DNA reads as TGTGCCATCAGTGGACAGGGGGCCCAAAACATTCAGTACTTC.

This clonotype was seen more than once but under ten times. The gene calls are TRBV19 and TRBJ1-1; D is possibly TRBD1 (6 bases). The CDR3 runs 13 residues. CDR1 is LNHDA and CDR2 is SQIVND in the germline V gene (reference sequence). V was trimmed by 5 bases and J by 11 bases, leaving 18 bases between them. CDR3 loop: CASSYFDRSLAFF. The CDR3 coding sequence is TGTGCCAGTAGTTACTTCGACAGGTCCCTTGCTTTCTTT.

This clonotype came up a few times. This sequence joins TRBV10-3 and TRBJ2-2, with D unclear. The CDR3 length is 11 residues. Germline V gene sequence: CDR1 ENHRY, CDR2 SYGVKD. The V gene lost 6 bases and the J gene lost 5 bases, with 4 bases spanning the gap. CDR3 loop: CAIRETGELFF. The CDR3 DNA is TGTGCCATCAGAGAAACCGGGGAGCTGTTTTTT.

The chain links TRBV7-3 to TRBJ2-1; 9 bases are shared with TRBD2. Unmatched junction bases numbered 9, after V lost 2 bases and J lost 7 bases. The CDR3 loop spans 16 amino acids. Germline CDR1 and CDR2: SGHTA and FQGTGA. The CDR3 nucleotides read TGTGCCAGCAGCTTAGGGGGCGGGAGGGCCTCAAATGAGCAGTTCTTC. It is translated as CASSLGGGRASNEQFF.

In this sample, this clonotype turned up many times. The chain has TRBV2 and TRBJ2-3; D might be TRBD1 or TRBD2, each matching 7 bases. CDR1 and CDR2 (germline): SNHLY, FYNNEI. With 8 bases removed from V and 6 bases from J, the gap between germline ends came to 18 bases. The CDR3 is 14 amino acids. CDR3 loop: CASGSGEGADTQYF. The CDR3 DNA reads as TGTGCCAGCGGCTCCGGGGAGGGGGCTGATACGCAGTATTTT.

The V and J genes are TRBV12-3 or TRBV12-4 and TRBJ2-2; D is unresolved. The CDR3 extends over 16 amino acids. V shed 6 bases and J shed 6 bases, with 20 bases lying between them. CDR3 sequence reads: CASSLSRWSKAGELFF. For the CDR3, the DNA is TGTGCCAGCAGCTTGTCCCGATGGTCTAAGGCCGGGGAGCTGTTTTTT.